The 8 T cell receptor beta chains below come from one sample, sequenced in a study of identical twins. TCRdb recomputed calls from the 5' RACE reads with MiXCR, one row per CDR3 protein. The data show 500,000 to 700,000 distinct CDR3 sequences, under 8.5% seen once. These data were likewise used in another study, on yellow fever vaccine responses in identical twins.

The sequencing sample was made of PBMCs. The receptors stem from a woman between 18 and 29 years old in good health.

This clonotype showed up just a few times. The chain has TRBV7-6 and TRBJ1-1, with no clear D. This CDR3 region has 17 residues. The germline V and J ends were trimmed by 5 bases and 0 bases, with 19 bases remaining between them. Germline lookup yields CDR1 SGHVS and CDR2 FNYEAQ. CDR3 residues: CASSHDKERAMNTEAFF. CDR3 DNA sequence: TGTGCCAGCAGCCATGACAAAGAACGAGCCATGAACACTGAAGCTTTCTTT.

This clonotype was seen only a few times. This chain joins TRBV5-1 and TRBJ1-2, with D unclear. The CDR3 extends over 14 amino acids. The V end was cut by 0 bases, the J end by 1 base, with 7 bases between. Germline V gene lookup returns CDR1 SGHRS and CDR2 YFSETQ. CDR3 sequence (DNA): TGCGCCAGCAGCTTGGGGGCCCATAACTATGGCTACACCTTC. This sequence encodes CASSLGAHNYGYTF. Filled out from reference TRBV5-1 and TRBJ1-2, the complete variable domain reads KAGVTQTPRYLIKTRGQQVTLSCSPISGHRSVSWYQQTPGQGLQFLFEYFSETQRNKGNFPGRFSGRQFSNSRSEMNVSTLELGDSALYLCASSLGAHNYGYTFGSGTRLTVV.

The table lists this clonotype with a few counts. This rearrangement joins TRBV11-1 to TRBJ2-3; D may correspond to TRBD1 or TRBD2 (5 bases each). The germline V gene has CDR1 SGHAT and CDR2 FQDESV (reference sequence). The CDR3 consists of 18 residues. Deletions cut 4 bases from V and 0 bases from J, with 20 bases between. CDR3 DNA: TGTGCCAGCAGCTCCCCCAGGGACCACACGACTAGCACAGATACGCAGTATTTT. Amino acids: CASSSPRDHTTSTDTQYF.

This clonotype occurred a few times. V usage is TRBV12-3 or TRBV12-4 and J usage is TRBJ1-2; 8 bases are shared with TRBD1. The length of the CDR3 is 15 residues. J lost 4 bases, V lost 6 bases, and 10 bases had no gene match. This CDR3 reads CASRSTGAESYGYTF. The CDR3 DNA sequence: TGTGCCAGCAGATCGACAGGGGCCGAGAGCTATGGCTACACCTTC.

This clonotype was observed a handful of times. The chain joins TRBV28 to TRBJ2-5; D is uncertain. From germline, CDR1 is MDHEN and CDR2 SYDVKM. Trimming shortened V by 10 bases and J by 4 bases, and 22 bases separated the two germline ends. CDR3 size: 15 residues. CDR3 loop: CATQHPASRGETQYF. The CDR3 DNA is TGTGCCACCCAACACCCCGCTAGTCGAGGAGAGACCCAGTACTTC. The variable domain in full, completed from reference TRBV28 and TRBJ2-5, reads DVKVTQSSRYLVKRTGEKVFLECVQDMDHENMFWYRQDPGLGLRLIYFSYDVKMKEKGDIPEGYSVSREKKERFSLILESASTNQTSMYLCATQHPASRGETQYFGPGTRLLVL.

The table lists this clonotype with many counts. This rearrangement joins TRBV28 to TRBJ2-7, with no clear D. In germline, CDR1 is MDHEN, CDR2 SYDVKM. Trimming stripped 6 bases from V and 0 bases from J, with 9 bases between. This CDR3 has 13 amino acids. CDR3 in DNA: TGTGCCAGCAGGATTGGGCACTCCTACGAGCAGTACTTC. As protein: CASRIGHSYEQYF.

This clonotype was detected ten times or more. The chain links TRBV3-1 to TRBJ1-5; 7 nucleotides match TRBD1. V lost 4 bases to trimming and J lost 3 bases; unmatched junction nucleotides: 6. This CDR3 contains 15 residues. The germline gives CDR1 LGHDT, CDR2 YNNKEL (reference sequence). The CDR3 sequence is CASSPSDRHNQPQHF. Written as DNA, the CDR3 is TGTGCCAGCAGCCCTTCGGACAGGCACAATCAGCCCCAGCATTTT. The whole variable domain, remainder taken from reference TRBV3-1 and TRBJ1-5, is DTAVSQTPKYLVTQMGNDKSIKCEQNLGHDTMYWYKQDSKKFLKIMFSYNNKELIINETVPNRFSPKSPDKAHLNLHINSLELGDSAVYFCASSPSDRHNQPQHFGDGTRLSIL.

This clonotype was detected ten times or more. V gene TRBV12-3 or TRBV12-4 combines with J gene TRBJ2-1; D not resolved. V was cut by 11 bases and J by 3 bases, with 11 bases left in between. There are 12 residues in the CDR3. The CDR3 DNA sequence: TGTGCCTGCGTCAAGGACTACAATGAGCAGTTCTTC. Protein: CACVKDYNEQFF.